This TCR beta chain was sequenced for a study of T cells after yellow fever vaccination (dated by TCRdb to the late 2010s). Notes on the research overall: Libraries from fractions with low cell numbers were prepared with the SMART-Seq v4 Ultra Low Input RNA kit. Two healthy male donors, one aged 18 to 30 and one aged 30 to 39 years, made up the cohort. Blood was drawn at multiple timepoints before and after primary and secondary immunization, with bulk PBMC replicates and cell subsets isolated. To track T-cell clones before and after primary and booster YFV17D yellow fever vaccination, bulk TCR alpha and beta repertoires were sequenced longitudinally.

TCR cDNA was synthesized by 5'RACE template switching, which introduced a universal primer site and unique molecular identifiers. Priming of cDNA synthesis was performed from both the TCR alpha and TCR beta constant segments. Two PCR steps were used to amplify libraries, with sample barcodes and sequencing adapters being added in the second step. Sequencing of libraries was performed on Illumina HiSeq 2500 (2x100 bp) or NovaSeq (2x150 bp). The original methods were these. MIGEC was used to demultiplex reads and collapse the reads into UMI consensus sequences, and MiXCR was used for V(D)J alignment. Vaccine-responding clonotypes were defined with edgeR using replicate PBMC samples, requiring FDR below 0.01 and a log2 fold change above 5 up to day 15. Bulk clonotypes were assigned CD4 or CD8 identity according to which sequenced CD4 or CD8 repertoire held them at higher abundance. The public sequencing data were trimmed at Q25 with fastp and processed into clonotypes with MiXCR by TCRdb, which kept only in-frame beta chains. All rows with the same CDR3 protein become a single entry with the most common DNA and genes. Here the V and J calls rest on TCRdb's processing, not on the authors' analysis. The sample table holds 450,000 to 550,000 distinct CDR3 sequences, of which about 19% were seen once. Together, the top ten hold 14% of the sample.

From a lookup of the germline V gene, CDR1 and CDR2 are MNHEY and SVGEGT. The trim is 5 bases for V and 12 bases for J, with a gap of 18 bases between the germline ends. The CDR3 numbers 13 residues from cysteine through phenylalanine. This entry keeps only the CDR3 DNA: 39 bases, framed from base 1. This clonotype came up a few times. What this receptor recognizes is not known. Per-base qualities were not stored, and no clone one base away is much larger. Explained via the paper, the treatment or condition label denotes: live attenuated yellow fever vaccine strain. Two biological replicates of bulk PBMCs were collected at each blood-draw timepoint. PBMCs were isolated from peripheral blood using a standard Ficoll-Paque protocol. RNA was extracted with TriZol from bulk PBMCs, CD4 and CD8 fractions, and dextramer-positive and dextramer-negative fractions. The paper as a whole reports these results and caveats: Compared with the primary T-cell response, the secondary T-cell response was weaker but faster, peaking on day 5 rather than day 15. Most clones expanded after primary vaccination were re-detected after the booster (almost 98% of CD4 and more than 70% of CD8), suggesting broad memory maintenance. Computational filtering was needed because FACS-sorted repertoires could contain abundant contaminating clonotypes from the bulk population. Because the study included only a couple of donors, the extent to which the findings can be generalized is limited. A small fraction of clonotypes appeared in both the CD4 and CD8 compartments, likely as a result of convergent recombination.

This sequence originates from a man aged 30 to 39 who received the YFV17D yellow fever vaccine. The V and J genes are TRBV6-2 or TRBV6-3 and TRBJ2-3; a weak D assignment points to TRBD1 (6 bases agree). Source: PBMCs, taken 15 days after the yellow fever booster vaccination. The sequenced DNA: TGTGCCAGCAGTAACGTCAATCCGGGACACCAGTATTTT. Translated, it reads CASSNVNPGHQYF.